A selection of T cell receptor beta chains follows, all from one sample in a study of T cells expressing NK-cell markers. Reprocessing the 5' RACE reads, TCRdb reports a single entry for every CDR3 protein and omits DNA. Recorded here are about 550,000 distinct CDR3 sequences; the top ten clones represent roughly 3.4%. The specimen was blood T cells: a sorted CD56 or NKG2C T cell subset, CD4+ or CD8+ T cells, or bulk PBMC T cells (not recorded which). These receptors were collected from a man between 18 and 29 years old in good health. CDR3s include the opening cysteine and the closing phenylalanine or tryptophan.

j_call cdr3_length v_call cdr3_aa
TRBJ1-5 13 TRBV29-1 CSVEQGLNQPQHF
TRBJ2-2 12 TRBV6-2/TRBV6-3 CASTQQGWELFF
TRBJ2-3 15 TRBV5-1 CASSIRDSVSDTQYF
TRBJ1-2 13 TRBV29-1 CSVGGQGYHGYTF
TRBJ2-3 16 TRBV7-3 CASSKNGGISTDTQYF
TRBJ2-3 14 TRBV12-3/TRBV12-4 CASSFGLAGDTQYF
TRBJ1-3 15 TRBV14 CASSHGTGPGNTIYF
TRBJ2-1 17 TRBV9 CASSVFGSVTSYNEQFF
TRBJ2-1 14 TRBV24-1 CATSEAGLHNEQFF
TRBJ1-1 14 TRBV3-1 CASSPSLSGTEAFF
TRBJ2-2 14 TRBV27 CASPPGVNGGELFF
TRBJ2-7 12 TRBV14 CASSHPGAEQYF
TRBJ2-2 15 TRBV7-7 CASSLGGSYTGELFF
TRBJ2-2 18 TRBV5-1 CASSPGLAGGRDTGELFF
TRBJ1-5 15 TRBV5-8 CASSPLQGRNQPQHF
TRBJ2-4 15 TRBV12-3/TRBV12-4 CASSFLEAGVNIQYF
TRBJ2-1 15 TRBV6-2/TRBV6-3 CASSTLAVSYNEQFF
TRBJ2-1 14 TRBV15 CATSRDPANNEQFF
TRBJ2-5 13 TRBV10-2 CASRASAQETQYF
TRBJ2-1 15 TRBV7-9 CASSLARLVSNEQFF
TRBJ1-3 15 TRBV5-6 CASSLDRAAGNTIYF
TRBJ2-4 13 TRBV28 CASRPIAKNIQYF
TRBJ2-1 11 TRBV11-2 CASRSTDEQFF
TRBJ2-1 13 TRBV4-1 CASSQAVRNEQFF
TRBJ2-5 17 TRBV12-3/TRBV12-4 CASSLVAGGPWQETQYF
TRBJ2-5 16 TRBV5-1 CASSPTAGGGLETQYF
TRBJ2-1 17 TRBV7-6 CASSLVELATFYNEQFF
TRBJ1-1 17 TRBV6-5 CASSYFTGIRGHTEAFF
TRBJ1-2 14 TRBV24-1 CATSEHGDSYGYTF
TRBJ1-2 14 TRBV15 CATSRVDGNYGYTF
TRBJ2-1 15 TRBV12-3/TRBV12-4 CASKIAGRFQNEQFF
TRBJ2-1 15 TRBV14 CASSATSGISNEQFF
TRBJ2-1 14 TRBV7-9 CASSFGSGYNEQFF
TRBJ1-1 14 TRBV20-1 CSARGTAGDLEAFF
TRBJ2-7 15 TRBV28 CASSLPSGGAYEQYF
TRBJ2-1 12 TRBV10-2 CASTGTSLEQFF
TRBJ2-5 14 TRBV20-1 CSAALPGLAATQYF
TRBJ1-1 14 TRBV12-3/TRBV12-4 CASSSRPRRTEAFF
TRBJ2-3 13 TRBV29-1 CSVDSGVTDTQYF
TRBJ2-7 14 TRBV20-1 CSARGAEWFYEQYF
TRBJ2-5 13 TRBV30 CAWSVGAAETQYF
TRBJ2-4 15 TRBV20-1 CSARLLGNIKNIQYF
TRBJ2-3 17 TRBV4-1 CASSQEPASSYTDTQYF
TRBJ1-1 13 TRBV7-3 CASSLKRNTEAFF
TRBJ2-7 15 TRBV6-5 CASSTRAFGHHEQYF
TRBJ2-1 13 TRBV15 CATSSTGPWGQFF
TRBJ1-1 12 TRBV7-2 CASSSDGTWAFF
TRBJ2-7 17 TRBV10-3 CAISESKATTGTYEQYF
TRBJ1-1 13 TRBV7-9 CASSLRQDYQAFF
TRBJ2-6 16 TRBV7-9 CASTRGAGSGANVLTF
TRBJ2-1 13 TRBV5-1 CASSFENAYEQFF
TRBJ2-3 18 TRBV6-2/TRBV6-3 CASSPLLGTSGSPDTQYF
TRBJ2-1 17 TRBV4-2 CASSQGTSGSKLDEQFF
TRBJ2-4 17 TRBV19 CASSTSGGSIAKNIQYF